This is a list of T cell receptor beta chains from one sample in a study of blood T cells in healthy people across ages. TCRdb re-called the 5' RACE reads through MiXCR, storing one row per CDR3 protein. This table has 550,000 to 700,000 distinct CDR3 sequences, about 26% appearing once. Sequenced input: blood. The receptors stem from an older woman in good health. Each CDR3 is given with its conserved first and last residue. The D gene is left open where the match is weak. The size of a clone is reported for some rows only, either as once, few or many, or as a class for expanded clones.

TRBV12-5	TRBJ2-1	TRBD1	NA	CASGSGQGPHNEQFF	TGTGCTAGTGGCTCCGGACAGGGGCCCCACAATGAGCAGTTCTTC
TRBV30	TRBJ1-2	TRBD1	NA	CAWKRQGGGGYGYTF	TGTGCCTGGAAACGACAGGGCGGAGGGGGCTATGGCTACACCTTC
TRBV2	TRBJ2-3	NA	NA	CASSTGTEGRGDTQYF	TGTGCCAGCAGTACCGGGACGGAAGGCCGTGGAGATACGCAGTATTTT
TRBV20-1	TRBJ2-3	TRBD2	NA	CSTWEGPLPSTDTQYF	TGCAGCACTTGGGAGGGACCACTCCCTAGCACAGATACGCAGTATTTT
TRBV4-1	TRBJ2-5	TRBD2	once	CASSPEGLAGRRETQYF	TGCGCCAGCAGCCCAGAGGGGCTAGCGGGACGGAGAGAGACCCAGTACTTC
TRBV5-1	TRBJ2-1	NA	few	CASSLVVDNEQFF	TGCGCCAGCAGCTTGGTCGTGGACAATGAGCAGTTCTTC
TRBV19	TRBJ1-2	NA	NA	CASSISGAGAYGYTF	TGTGCCAGTAGTATTAGTGGCGCAGGGGCTTATGGCTACACCTTC
TRBV5-1	TRBJ2-5	TRBD1	few	CASSLLTGGYETQYF	TGCGCCAGCAGCTTGTTGACAGGGGGCTACGAGACCCAGTACTTC
TRBV3-1	TRBJ2-5	NA	few	CASSQGTQRPQYF	TGTGCCAGCAGCCAAGGGACCCAGAGACCCCAGTACTTC
TRBV7-8	TRBJ2-2	TRBD2	many	CASSRGGSSGELFF	TGTGCCAGCAGCCGGGGGGGGTCTTCCGGGGAGCTGTTTTTT
TRBV4-2	TRBJ2-5	NA	NA	CASSQDRPGAQYF	TGTGCCAGCAGCCAAGATAGGCCCGGGGCCCAGTACTTC
TRBV7-9	TRBJ2-2	NA	NA	CASSSNPNTGELFF	TGTGCCAGCAGCTCAAATCCGAACACCGGGGAGCTGTTTTTT
TRBV5-1	TRBJ2-5	TRBD2	NA	CASSPGTSGNGEETQYF	TGCGCCAGCAGCCCCGGGACTAGCGGGAATGGGGAAGAGACCCAGTACTTC
TRBV18	TRBJ1-4	TRBD1	NA	CASSPPPGQGNEKLFF	TGTGCCAGCTCACCACCGCCAGGACAGGGAAATGAAAAACTGTTTTTT
TRBV6-1	TRBJ1-2	TRBD1	few	CASNPLPTGQGQGGYTF	TGTGCCAGCAATCCACTCCCGACAGGGCAGGGGCAGGGTGGCTACACCTTC
TRBV20-1	TRBJ1-1	NA	NA	CSASTGKVYTEAFF	TGCAGTGCTAGCACAGGGAAGGTCTACACTGAAGCTTTCTTT
TRBV6-2/TRBV6-3	TRBJ2-3	TRBD2	NA	CASSQELAARVGDTQYF	TGTGCCAGCAGCCAGGAACTAGCGGCACGAGTTGGAGATACGCAGTATTTT
TRBV6-6	TRBJ2-6	NA	NA	CASSGSLMGGANVLTF	TGTGCCAGCAGCGGCAGTTTGATGGGTGGGGCCAACGTCCTGACTTTC
TRBV11-2	TRBJ2-5	NA	NA	CASSSASGQETQYF	TGTGCCAGCAGCTCTGCAAGCGGTCAAGAGACCCAGTACTTC
TRBV12-3/TRBV12-4	TRBJ2-1	NA	NA	CASHRGPGRLFF	TGTGCCAGCCATAGGGGACCGGGACGGCTGTTCTTC
TRBV10-3	TRBJ2-3	NA	few	CAITGGTSQDTQYF	TGTGCCATCACCGGAGGGACTTCCCAGGATACGCAGTATTTT
TRBV3-1	TRBJ2-3	NA	few	CASSQGPSGAGFTDTQYF	TGTGCCAGCAGCCAAGGCCCTTCAGGGGCGGGGTTCACAGATACGCAGTATTTT
TRBV4-2	TRBJ2-3	NA	NA	CASSQSGPGAAQYF	TGTGCCAGCAGCCAATCCGGACCAGGGGCAGCGCAGTATTTT
TRBV20-1	TRBJ2-5	NA	NA	CSAKLGETQYF	TGCAGTGCTAAACTAGGGGAGACCCAGTACTTC
TRBV19	TRBJ1-6	TRBD1	NA	CASSIPQTGGDSPLHF	TGTGCCAGTAGTATCCCCCAAACAGGGGGCGATTCACCCCTCCACTTT
TRBV6-5	TRBJ2-5	TRBD2	many	CASSYTVPSGGPQETQYF	TGTGCCAGCAGTTACACAGTGCCTAGCGGGGGGCCCCAAGAGACCCAGTACTTC
TRBV7-9	TRBJ1-4	NA	NA	CASSFSWLNEKLFF	TGTGCCAGCAGCTTTTCATGGCTTAATGAAAAACTGTTTTTT
TRBV20-1	TRBJ1-1	NA	NA	CSARDSIFMNTEAFF	TGCAGTGCTAGAGACAGTATCTTTATGAACACTGAAGCTTTCTTT
TRBV15	TRBJ2-1	NA	NA	CATSRGFGAEGYNEQFF	TGTGCCACCAGCAGAGGTTTCGGGGCCGAGGGTTACAATGAGCAGTTCTTC
TRBV7-2	TRBJ1-1	TRBD1	NA	CASTSRTGDVIAFF	TGTGCCAGCACCTCTAGGACAGGGGATGTAATAGCTTTCTTT
TRBV4-2	TRBJ2-3	TRBD2	NA	CASSPDGTSGGGTDTQYF	TGTGCCAGCAGCCCCGACGGGACTAGCGGGGGGGGCACAGATACGCAGTATTTT
TRBV29-1	TRBJ2-5	NA	NA	CSAEAGHF	TGCAGCGCTGAAGCCGGGCACTTC
TRBV12-3/TRBV12-4	TRBJ2-3	NA	NA	CASSHGAFGDTQYF	TGTGCCAGCAGTCATGGGGCCTTTGGGGATACGCAGTATTTT
TRBV20-1	TRBJ1-1	NA	NA	CSALDTSRPEVFF	TGCAGTGCGCTGGACACCTCTAGACCTGAAGTTTTCTTT
TRBV5-1	TRBJ2-1	NA	NA	CASSLGTTAGNEQFF	TGCGCCAGCAGCTTGGGGACAACGGCGGGCAATGAGCAGTTCTTC
TRBV5-1	TRBJ2-2	TRBD2	NA	CASHLAGGNTGELFF	TGCGCCAGCCACTTAGCGGGGGGTAACACCGGGGAGCTGTTTTTT
TRBV20-1	TRBJ2-1	TRBD1	few	CSAPGTGGPSYNEQFF	TGCAGTGCTCCCGGGACAGGGGGCCCCTCCTACAATGAGCAGTTCTTC
TRBV3-1	TRBJ1-1	NA	few	CASSLHQGPGEAFF	TGTGCCAGCAGCCTCCACCAGGGCCCCGGAGAAGCTTTCTTT
TRBV10-3	TRBJ2-5	NA	many	CAISESGAGKETQYF	TGTGCCATCAGTGAGTCGGGCGCGGGGAAAGAGACCCAGTACTTC
TRBV7-2	TRBJ2-3	NA	NA	CASKGGSNADTQYF	TGTGCCAGCAAAGGGGGTAGCAATGCAGATACGCAGTATTTT
TRBV6-2/TRBV6-3	TRBJ2-3	NA	few	CASSPVLSPTGTQYF	TGTGCCAGCAGTCCCGTGTTGTCCCCCACGGGTACGCAGTATTTT
TRBV6-6	TRBJ2-5	TRBD1	many	CASSLNPGTEEETQYF	TGTGCCAGCAGCCTGAATCCCGGGACAGAAGAAGAGACCCAGTACTTC